The 27 T cell receptor beta chains reported below all come from one sample, sequenced in a study of blood T cell repertoires in COVID-19. The data were produced by immunoSEQ multiplex PCR, yet TCRdb's version contains in-frame clones alone and is incomplete. This sample has under 170,000 clones, with 75% to 90% found just once. Material for sequencing was peripheral blood. These receptors all stem from a man between 65 and 79 years old with acute or convalescent COVID-19.

The chain links TRBV3-1 (or the pseudogene TRBV3-2) to TRBJ1-1; 9 positions match TRBD1. The V gene end was trimmed by 4 bases and the J gene end by 7 bases; junction bases not matched to a gene: 7. Germline CDR1 LGHDT, CDR2 YNNKEL (reference sequence). The CDR3 is 14 residues long. The CDR3 loop reads CASSPGTGLSEAFF. The CDR3 nucleotides read TGTGCCAGCAGCCCCGGGACAGGGTTGAGTGAAGCTTTCTTT.

The V and J genes are TRBV7-9 and TRBJ2-3; tentatively, D is TRBD2 (6 bases). Trimming removed 3 bases from V and 3 bases from J, with 13 bases in between. This CDR3 spans 15 amino acids. The germline CDR1 and CDR2 sequences are SEHNR and FQNEAQ (reference sequence). In nucleotides, the CDR3 is TGTGCCAGCAGCTTCGGGGGAGTACAAACAGATACGCAGTATTTT. Its protein product is CASSFGGVQTDTQYF. Full variable domain (rest looked up from reference TRBV7-9 and TRBJ2-3): DTGVSQNPRHKITKRGQNVTFRCDPISEHNRLYWYRQTLGQGPEFLTYFQNEAQLEKSRLLSDRFSAERPKGSFSTLEIQRTEQGDSAMYLCASSFGGVQTDTQYFGPGTRLTVL.

The chain combines TRBV27 with TRBJ2-5; 7 positions match TRBD1. V trimming: 4 bases; J trimming: 1 base; junction bases outside the gene matches: 3. This CDR3 is built from 14 residues. Germline V gene sequence: CDR1 MNHEY, CDR2 SMNVEV (reference sequence). CDR3 DNA sequence: TGTGCCAGCAGTTCCCGGGACAGCCAAGAGACCCAGTACTTC. It codes for CASSSRDSQETQYF.

The V and J genes are TRBV15 and TRBJ2-2, with D maybe TRBD1 (5 bases). The length of the CDR3 is 19 residues. Germline V gives CDR1 LNHNV, CDR2 YYDKDF (reference sequence). V lost 0 bases, J lost 1 base, and 18 bases lay in between. The chain's CDR3 is CATSRDSPQGYLNTGELFF. The CDR3 nucleotides are TGTGCCACCAGCAGAGATTCCCCCCAGGGCTACTTGAACACCGGGGAGCTGTTTTTT.

The rearrangement joins TRBV27 to TRBJ1-2, with TRBD1 identical over 7 bases. Germline CDR1 and CDR2: MNHEY and SMNVEV (reference sequence). V lost 4 bases to trimming and J lost 6 bases; unmatched junction nucleotides: 5. This CDR3 is 13 amino acids long. The CDR3: CASSSQGVDGYTF. The CDR3 DNA sequence: TGTGCCAGCAGTTCCCAGGGGGTTGATGGCTACACCTTC.

The V gene is TRBV11-2, the J gene TRBJ2-7, with 7 bases lining up with TRBD1. V shed 1 base and J 3 bases; nucleotides not matched to a gene: 3. Germline V gives CDR1 SGHAT, CDR2 FQNNGV. The CDR3 loop spans 14 amino acids. The CDR3 coding sequence is TGTGCCAGCAGCTTAGGACAGGGCTTCTACGAGCAGTACTTC. Amino acid sequence: CASSLGQGFYEQYF.

This clone was picked up a small number of times. V and J are TRBV4-2 and TRBJ1-5; D not certain. The germline V gene has CDR1 LGHNA and CDR2 YNFKEQ. CDR3 length: 15 residues. The V gene lost 2 bases and the J gene lost 5 bases, with 13 bases spanning the gap. The CDR3 DNA follows: TGTGCCAGCAGCCAAAAGTTCGGGTCTTATCAGCCCCAGCATTTT. Translating gives CASSQKFGSYQPQHF.

This clone was seen just once. CDR3 DNA sequence: TGTGCCAGTAGAGCCCTGGGCGGGGGGTCCCTAGAGACCCAGTACTTC. It encodes CASRALGGGSLETQYF. The chain uses TRBV19 and TRBJ2-5; TRBD2 matches at 8 bases. Germline assignment: CDR1 LNHDA and CDR2 SQIVND (reference sequence). The V gene end was trimmed by 6 bases and the J gene end by 4 bases; junction bases not matched to a gene: 13. The length of the CDR3 is 16 residues.

The genes are TRBV30 and TRBJ1-4, with no clear D. The CDR3 sequence is 12 residues long. The V end was cut by 1 base, the J end by 12 bases, with 12 bases between. Per the germline V gene, CDR1 is GTSNPN and CDR2 is SVGIG (reference sequence). CDR3 in amino acids: CAWSGASQELFF. CDR3 sequence (DNA): TGTGCCTGGAGTGGGGCCAGTCAGGAACTGTTTTTT.

This clone turned up a few times. The chain has TRBV2 and TRBJ2-7; the match to TRBD2 covers 13 bases. Trimming at V came to 7 bases and at J to 0 bases, leaving 9 bases not matched to a gene. The CDR3 spans 17 residues. The germline gives CDR1 SNHLY, CDR2 FYNNEI. The CDR3 loop is CASKLAGGRVNSYEQYF. For the CDR3, the DNA is TGTGCCAGCAAACTAGCGGGAGGGCGAGTAAACTCCTACGAGCAGTACTTC.

The rearrangement links TRBV28 to TRBJ2-2; TRBD1 aligns across 9 bases. The CDR3 is 16 amino acids. Germline values: CDR1 MDHEN, CDR2 SYDVKM. V dropped 5 bases and J dropped 5; count of bases not matched to a gene: 9. CDR3 loop: CASSRDRVVGTGELFF. In nucleotides, the CDR3 is TGTGCCAGCAGTCGGGACAGGGTGGTAGGGACCGGGGAGCTGTTTTTT.

V gene TRBV5-1 combines with J gene TRBJ2-2, with D uncertain. Germline V gives CDR1 SGHRS, CDR2 YFSETQ. The V end was cut by 0 bases, the J end by 6 bases, with 12 bases between. The CDR3 has 15 amino acids. The CDR3 DNA reads as TGCGCCAGCAGCTTGGAGCCCGACTCGGCCGGGGAGCTGTTTTTT. Its translation is CASSLEPDSAGELFF. Filled out from reference TRBV5-1 and TRBJ2-2, the complete variable domain reads KAGVTQTPRYLIKTRGQQVTLSCSPISGHRSVSWYQQTPGQGLQFLFEYFSETQRNKGNFPGRFSGRQFSNSRSEMNVSTLELGDSALYLCASSLEPDSAGELFFGEGSRLTVL.

This sequence joins TRBV7-3 and TRBJ2-5; TRBD2 matches 8 bases. The CDR3 extends over 15 amino acids. Losses at the gene ends were 1 base for V and 4 bases for J; bases not matched to a gene: 5. Germline V lookup: CDR1 SGHTA, CDR2 FQGTGA. The CDR3 here is CASSLSSAGGETQYF. The CDR3 bases are TGTGCCAGCAGCTTAAGTAGCGCGGGGGGAGAGACCCAGTACTTC. The whole variable domain, filled in from reference TRBV7-3 and TRBJ2-5, reads GAGVSQTPSNKVTEKGKYVELRCDPISGHTALYWYRQSLGQGPEFLIYFQGTGAADDSGLPNDRFFAVRPEGSVSTLKIQRTERGDSAVYLCASSLSSAGGETQYFGPGTRLLVL.

The chain uses TRBV6-1 and TRBJ1-5; TRBD1 agrees at 8 bases. The V segment lost 2 bases and the J segment 6 bases; nucleotides outside the gene matches: 12. This CDR3 is 17 amino acids long. Germline lookup yields CDR1 MNHNS and CDR2 SASEGT. The CDR3 DNA reads as TGTGCCAGCAGTGAACCTCGGAGGGACAGGTCCTTTCAGCCCCAGCATTTT. It yields the protein CASSEPRRDRSFQPQHF.

The V call is TRBV28, the J call TRBJ1-5; D is possibly TRBD1 (5 bases). Germline CDR1 and CDR2: MDHEN and SYDVKM. CDR3 length equals 14 residues. V was pared by 2 bases and J by 3 bases, with 8 bases between. CDR3 loop: CASSLTGYNQPQHF. In DNA form, the CDR3 reads TGTGCCAGCAGTTTAACAGGATACAATCAGCCCCAGCATTTT.

This clone was observed a single time. V gene TRBV7-9 combines with J gene TRBJ2-1; perhaps TRBD2 as D (5 bases). The CDR3 is 16 residues long. Germline values: CDR1 SEHNR, CDR2 FQNEAQ (reference sequence). The germline V and J ends were trimmed by 0 bases and 2 bases, with 11 bases remaining between them. CDR3 in DNA: TGTGCCAGCAGCTTAGCGCTCGGGGAAACCTACAATGAGCAGTTCTTC. This codes for CASSLALGETYNEQFF.

Only a few counts were recorded for this clone. V usage is TRBV19 and J usage is TRBJ2-7; TRBD2 agrees at 7 bases. From germline, CDR1 is LNHDA and CDR2 SQIVND (reference sequence). This CDR3 has 13 residues. V gave up 4 bases and J gave up 2 bases; unmatched junction bases: 2. CDR3 DNA sequence: TGTGCCAGTAGTACAGGACTAGCCTACGAGCAGTACTTC. Its translation is CASSTGLAYEQYF.

This clone was seen only once. V usage is TRBV29-1 and J usage is TRBJ2-2; TRBD2 agrees at 13 bases. The CDR3 has 17 residues. Germline V gene data show CDR1 as SQVTM and CDR2 as ANQGSEA. The V and J ends lost 3 bases and 5 bases, in that order; junction bases with no gene match: 9. CDR3: CSVDIRTSGRPTGELFF. CDR3 in DNA: TGCAGCGTTGATATTAGGACTAGCGGGAGACCAACCGGGGAGCTGTTTTTT.

The chain has TRBV3-1 (or the pseudogene TRBV3-2) and TRBJ2-1; no clear D. This CDR3 is 14 amino acids long. CDR1 LGHDT and CDR2 YNNKEL come from the germline V gene (reference sequence). V was pared by 4 bases and J by 3 bases, with 10 bases between. CDR3 sequence reads: CASSLLGSYNEQFF. CDR3 in DNA: TGTGCCAGCAGCCTCCTAGGTAGCTACAATGAGCAGTTCTTC.

V is TRBV6-5 and J is TRBJ2-7; 9 nucleotides agree with TRBD2. This CDR3 region has 16 residues. V lost 0 bases and J lost 3; bases outside the gene matches: 6. Germline V gives CDR1 MNHEY, CDR2 SVGAGI. DNA of the CDR3: TGTGCCAGCAGTTACTCTTTCGCGGGAGGGGTCTACGAGCAGTACTTC. This codes for CASSYSFAGGVYEQYF.

V usage is TRBV7-2 and J usage is TRBJ1-1; 7 nucleotides match TRBD1. Germline V gene lookup returns CDR1 SGHTA and CDR2 FQGNSA. J lost 0 bases, V lost 4 bases, and 5 bases had no gene match. The CDR3 runs to 15 residues. The CDR3 DNA sequence: TGTGCCAGCAGCTGGCGGGGACAGATGAACACTGAAGCTTTCTTT. Translation: CASSWRGQMNTEAFF.

V usage is TRBV5-8 and J usage is TRBJ2-1; D remains unclear. CDR3 length: 14 residues. V was pared by 1 base and J by 6 bases, with 11 bases between. Germline V lookup: CDR1 SGHTS, CDR2 YDEGEE. CDR3 in DNA: TGTGCCAGCAGCTTGTACCGTACGGGCAATGAGCAGTTCTTC. Residues: CASSLYRTGNEQFF.

V gene TRBV5-1 combines with J gene TRBJ2-7; 7 nucleotides match TRBD1. This CDR3 is 16 amino acids long. CDR1 SGHRS and CDR2 YFSETQ come from the germline V gene. Germline trimming cut 6 bases from V and 2 bases from J; bases unmatched to any gene: 14. CDR3 amino acids: CASTYSAGTETYEQYF. The CDR3 DNA reads TGCGCCAGCACCTACTCTGCCGGGACAGAGACCTACGAGCAGTACTTC.

The chain combines TRBV7-2 with TRBJ2-2; 8 nucleotides align to TRBD2. Per the germline V gene, CDR1 is SGHTA and CDR2 is FQGNSA. The V segment lost 5 bases and the J segment 3 bases; nucleotides outside the gene matches: 5. This CDR3 is built from 15 residues. CDR3 sequence (DNA): TGTGCCAGCAGCCAAAGCGGGGGATACACCGGGGAGCTGTTTTTT. This sequence encodes CASSQSGGYTGELFF.

Only one count was recorded for this clone. V gene TRBV6-5 combines with J gene TRBJ2-5; 8 bases are shared with TRBD2. The CDR3 runs to 13 residues. The J segment lost 3 bases and the V segment lost 7 bases, leaving 4 bases of the junction unmatched. Germline lookup yields CDR1 MNHEY and CDR2 SVGAGI. The CDR3 is CASIYGGEETQYF. For the CDR3, the DNA is TGTGCCAGCATCTACGGGGGGGAAGAGACCCAGTACTTC.

This chain links TRBV2 with TRBJ1-1; no clear D gene. This CDR3 has 14 residues. CDR1 is SNHLY and CDR2 is FYNNEI in the germline V gene. V was shortened by 4 bases and J by 1 base, with 10 bases between the two germline ends. The CDR3: CASSGSPKNTEAFF. In DNA form, the CDR3 reads TGTGCCAGCAGTGGCTCTCCTAAGAACACTGAAGCTTTCTTT. The full variable domain, its missing parts supplied by reference TRBV2 and TRBJ1-1, is EPEVTQTPSHQVTQMGQEVILRCVPISNHLYFYWYRQILGQKVEFLVSFYNNEISEKSEIFDDQFSVERPDGSNFTLKIRSTKLEDSAMYFCASSGSPKNTEAFFGQGTRLTVV.

This clone was picked up one time. CDR3 in DNA: TGTGCCAGCGGTAGCGGGGGGCGCTACGAGCAGTACTTC. It translates to CASGSGGRYEQYF. The V gene is TRBV6-5, the J gene TRBJ2-7; 10 nucleotides match TRBD2. In germline, CDR1 is MNHEY, CDR2 SVGAGI. The CDR3 is 13 residues long. V dropped 8 bases and J dropped 3; count of bases not matched to a gene: 4.